Listed below are T cell receptor beta chains from one sample, sequenced in a study of OX40 agonist ivuxolimab in advanced cancers. TCRdb's copy holds only in-frame clones and misses some; the assay was immunoSEQ multiplex PCR. Altogether around 72,000 clones are present, more than 70% being singletons, with the ten largest covering around 8%. Sequences were derived from CD4+ or CD8+ T cells sorted from blood, sampled in a trial of the OX40 agonist ivuxolimab. Receptors originate from an adult with an advanced solid tumor such as melanoma, head and neck, liver or kidney cancer. The CDR3 runs from the conserved cysteine through the conserved F or W. The order of the fields is CDR3 DNA, CDR3 protein, D gene, clone size, J gene, V gene. The D gene is left open where the match is weak. The size field is filled for only some rows; it gives once, few, many or a size class.

TGTGCCAGCAGCTTATTTCGTGGGGAGACCCAGTACTTC | CASSLFRGETQYF | - | - | TRBJ2-5 | TRBV7-9
TGTGCCAGCAGCCCTCAGACAGGGGGCTGGGAAAAGACCCAGTACTTC | CASSPQTGGWEKTQYF | TRBD1 | - | TRBJ2-5 | TRBV11-2
TGTGCCAGCAGCTTAGGGACAGGAGTGGCCTATGGCTACACCTTC | CASSLGTGVAYGYTF | TRBD1 | few | TRBJ1-2 | TRBV7-8
TGTGCCAGTAGTATCGCAGGGGGCACCGAGACCCAGTACTTC | CASSIAGGTETQYF | TRBD1 | - | TRBJ2-5 | TRBV19
TGCGCCAGCAGCCAGGACAGGCTATTTTACGAGCAGTACTTC | CASSQDRLFYEQYF | TRBD1 | - | TRBJ2-7 | TRBV5-1
TGTGCCAGCAGATTGCGGGGGGGCCAGGATACGCAGTATTTT | CASRLRGGQDTQYF | TRBD2 | - | TRBJ2-3 | TRBV28
TGTGCCAGCAGCTTGACGGGGGCCTCCTACGAGCAGTACTTC | CASSLTGASYEQYF | - | - | TRBJ2-7 | TRBV7-2
TGCACCAGCAGTCGCTATGGCTACACCTTC | CTSSRYGYTF | - | few | TRBJ1-2 | TRBV1
TGTGCCAGCGGGATACAGGGGGCCGGGGAGCTGTTTTTT | CASGIQGAGELFF | TRBD1 | - | TRBJ2-2 | TRBV2
TGTGCCAGCAGCTTAGGTGGGCCACGGGGAGGTCACGGGGAGCTGTTTTTT | CASSLGGPRGGHGELFF | - | few | TRBJ2-2 | TRBV7-2
TGTGCCAGTAGTATTTTACAGGGAGGCGAAAAACTGTTTTTT | CASSILQGGEKLFF | - | once | TRBJ1-4 | TRBV19
TGCGCCAGCAGCGTGGGGGTTTCTTCCACGGACACTGAAGCTTTCTTT | CASSVGVSSTDTEAFF | - | - | TRBJ1-1 | TRBV10-1
TGCGCCAGCAGCTTCTTGACGGAGCCAGAAGATACGCAGTATTTT | CASSFLTEPEDTQYF | - | once | TRBJ2-3 | TRBV5-1
TGTGCCAGCAGCCCCTTCTTATCAGGGGGCACGAGCACTGAAGCTTTCTTT | CASSPFLSGGTSTEAFF | TRBD1 | - | TRBJ1-1 | TRBV5-5
TGTGCCAGCAGCCAAGATGGCGGGAGCACAGATACGCAGTATTTT | CASSQDGGSTDTQYF | - | - | TRBJ2-3 | TRBV4-2
TGCGCCAGCAGCTCAGACACGGATTCCACAGATACGCAGTATTTT | CASSSDTDSTDTQYF | - | - | TRBJ2-3 | TRBV5-1
TGTGCCATCAGTGAGTCTGGCGGGAGGAGAAACAATGAGCAGTTCTTC | CAISESGGRRNNEQFF | TRBD2 | - | TRBJ2-1 | TRBV10-3
TGTGCCAGCAGCTTGGGACTTAGGTCGGGGGGACACTTGAACACTGAAGCTTTCTTT | CASSLGLRSGGHLNTEAFF | - | - | TRBJ1-1 | TRBV5-5
TGTGCCAGCAGTCGGCAGCAGGGGGTAAGCAATGAGCAGTTCTTC | CASSRQQGVSNEQFF | TRBD1 | - | TRBJ2-1 | TRBV6-1
TGTGCCAGCAGCCGCGCCTCGGCGGGGGTTAGCACAGATACGCAGTATTTT | CASSRASAGVSTDTQYF | TRBD2 | - | TRBJ2-3 | TRBV28
TGTGCCAGCAGCGGCTCGACTAGCGGGATCGCAGATACGCAGTATTTT | CASSGSTSGIADTQYF | TRBD2 | - | TRBJ2-3 | TRBV5-6
TGTGCCAGCAGCTTAGGGCCCGACCTCCCTAAGGGGCAGTTCTTC | CASSLGPDLPKGQFF | - | - | TRBJ2-1 | TRBV7-6
TGTGCCAGCTCACCAAACGGACTCGTCGTAGGCGAGCAGTACTTC | CASSPNGLVVGEQYF | - | many | TRBJ2-7 | TRBV18
TGCGCCAGCAGTGAGCCGGGACAGGGGGACATTCAGTACTTC | CASSEPGQGDIQYF | TRBD1 | - | TRBJ2-4 | TRBV10-2
TGTGCCAGCCTTCCCCTACAGGGACGGGGATCTGAAGCTTTCTTT | CASLPLQGRGSEAFF | - | - | TRBJ1-1 | TRBV28
TGTGCCAGCAGTTTATCCCCGCCCACTAGCGGATACACCTACGAGCAGTACTTC | CASSLSPPTSGYTYEQYF | TRBD2 | large | TRBJ2-7 | TRBV27
TGTGCCTGGCAGCGGTCGAGCTCCTACGAGCAGTACTTC | CAWQRSSSYEQYF | - | - | TRBJ2-7 | TRBV30
TGTGCCAGCAGTTACCCCCCGGGCCCTGGGACCGGGGAGCTGTTTTTT | CASSYPPGPGTGELFF | - | - | TRBJ2-2 | TRBV6-5
TGCGCCAGCAGCCCGGGGGACAGGGATGTAAGAATCTACACCTTC | CASSPGDRDVRIYTF | TRBD1 | - | TRBJ1-2 | TRBV5-1
TGCGCCAGCAGCTTGTTTATCGGTCAGGGATCCTACAATGAGCAGTTCTTC | CASSLFIGQGSYNEQFF | - | - | TRBJ2-1 | TRBV5-1
TGTGCCAGCAGCTGGGGAGGCAATCAGCCCCAGCATTTT | CASSWGGNQPQHF | - | - | TRBJ1-5 | TRBV7-2
TGTGCCAGCAGTTACACGGACGGAGGTGAAGAGACCCAGTACTTC | CASSYTDGGEETQYF | - | - | TRBJ2-5 | TRBV6-6
TGCGCCAGCAGTGGGGGATCAATGAACACTGAAGCTTTCTTT | CASSGGSMNTEAFF | - | - | TRBJ1-1 | TRBV10-1
TGTGCCAGCGAGCGCGCCGAGACCCAGTACTTC | CASERAETQYF | - | - | TRBJ2-5 | TRBV7-2
TGTGCCAGCAGGAAGAGGGGGGCCAATCAAGAGACCCAGTACTTC | CASRKRGANQETQYF | - | - | TRBJ2-5 | TRBV28
TGTGCCAGCAGTCCAACAGGCGGGATGACTGAAGCTTTCTTT | CASSPTGGMTEAFF | - | - | TRBJ1-1 | TRBV2
TGTGCCAGCAGTCTTGGGAACAGGGATACGCAGTATTTT | CASSLGNRDTQYF | - | few | TRBJ2-3 | TRBV27
TGTGCCAGCAGTTCAGCTCCGGGACTAGCGGGGGGGAACACAGATACGCAGTATTTT | CASSSAPGLAGGNTDTQYF | TRBD2 | - | TRBJ2-3 | TRBV7-2
TGTGCCAGCAGTTGGACTAGCGTTGGAGAGACCCAGTACTTC | CASSWTSVGETQYF | TRBD2 | - | TRBJ2-5 | TRBV6-6
TGTGCCAGCAGACCCGGGACTAGCGATACCGGGGAGCTGTTTTTT | CASRPGTSDTGELFF | TRBD2 | - | TRBJ2-2 | TRBV5-4
TGTGCCAGTAGTGATCCACCTAACTATGGCTACACCTTC | CASSDPPNYGYTF | - | - | TRBJ1-2 | TRBV19
TGTGCCAGCAGCTTGATGGAAGGAAACACCATATATTTT | CASSLMEGNTIYF | - | few | TRBJ1-3 | TRBV7-2
TGCGCCAGCAGCCCGGGACCTTCGGGCAAGGGCTACACCTTC | CASSPGPSGKGYTF | - | - | TRBJ1-2 | TRBV5-1
TGTGCTAGTGGTTTGGTAAGGCCAGGGAGCTATGGCTACACCTTC | CASGLVRPGSYGYTF | - | once | TRBJ1-2 | TRBV12-5
TGTGCCAGCAGCCAAGGGACCTACACTGAAGCTTTCTTT | CASSQGTYTEAFF | - | - | TRBJ1-1 | TRBV14
TGTGCCAGCCAGGGCGCCTACGAGCAGTACTTC | CASQGAYEQYF | - | - | TRBJ2-7 | TRBV6-5
TGCGCCAGCAGCCCTGGGGACAGAAACACCGGGGAGCTGTTTTTT | CASSPGDRNTGELFF | TRBD1 | - | TRBJ2-2 | TRBV5-1
TGTGCCAGCAGTACAGGGGCGGATCAGCCCCAGCATTTT | CASSTGADQPQHF | TRBD1 | - | TRBJ1-5 | TRBV6-5
TGTGCCAGCAGCTTGGACCTGTCGAGTGAGCAGTTCTTC | CASSLDLSSEQFF | - | once | TRBJ2-1 | TRBV11-2
TGTGCCAGCAGCTTAGGGGACCGACATTCACCCCTCCACTTT | CASSLGDRHSPLHF | - | - | TRBJ1-6 | TRBV11-2
TGCGCCAGCAGCCGGTTGGAGGGCTCCTACAATGAGCAGTTCTTC | CASSRLEGSYNEQFF | - | few | TRBJ2-1 | TRBV5-1
TGCGCCAGCAGCCAGATGGACAGCAATCAGCCCCAGCATTTT | CASSQMDSNQPQHF | - | - | TRBJ1-5 | TRBV4-1
TGTGCCAGCAGCTTAGTCCTAGCGGGATCGGATACGCAGTATTTT | CASSLVLAGSDTQYF | TRBD2 | - | TRBJ2-3 | TRBV7-2
TGCGCCAGCAGTGAGTCAGAAAACAGGGAATGCGAGCAGTACTTC | CASSESENRECEQYF | - | - | TRBJ2-7 | TRBV10-1
TGCGCCAGCAGCCTCAGGGGGCGGAGTGGAGAGCAGTACTTC | CASSLRGRSGEQYF | TRBD1 | few | TRBJ2-7 | TRBV4-3
TGTGCCTGGAGTGTCGGCAGGGGTGGGACTGAAGCTTTCTTT | CAWSVGRGGTEAFF | - | - | TRBJ1-1 | TRBV30
TGCGCCAGCAGTACCCAGATGTCTGGAAACACCATATATTTT | CASSTQMSGNTIYF | - | once | TRBJ1-3 | TRBV10-2